The present TCR beta chain was sequenced within a study of CD8 T cells in Susac syndrome. Random hexamers served to reverse transcribe roughly 0.5 to 1 ug RNA. The method of amplification for TCR beta CDR3 was immunoSEQ multiplex PCR, covering 54 Vbeta and 13 Jbeta. TCRdb used MiXCR to reprocess the immunoSEQ multiplex PCR reads, holding one entry per CDR3 protein. Of 350,000 to 550,000 distinct CDR3 sequences in the sample, 85% to 90% are singletons; the top ten hold about 0.12%. FACS enriched CD8+ TEMRA cells, while bulk CD8+ and CD4+ were negatively isolated. A remark on this clonotype: The target antigen is unknown.

Trimming at V came to 2 bases and at J to 2 bases, leaving 14 bases not matched to a gene. This CDR3 region has 19 residues. Germline V lookup: CDR1 WSHSY, CDR2 SAAADI. Points from the study as a whole: The authors acknowledged that the study's TCR sequencing and HLA analysis involved relatively few individuals.

This rearrangement joins TRBV10-2 to TRBJ2-2; 7 positions match TRBD1. The TCR originated in a human donor with multiple sclerosis. Sequencing input: CD8+ T cells from PBMCs. In DNA, the CDR3 is TGCGCCAGCAGTGAGCTAAGGACAGGATATTGGGCAAACACCGGGGAGCTGTTTTTT. It translates to CASSELRTGYWANTGELFF.